This T cell receptor beta chain was sequenced during a study of siplizumab effects on memory and regulatory T cells. The assay was immunoSEQ multiplex PCR, and TCRdb's table has in-frame clones only and misses some. The profile shows around 97,000 clones, 85% to 95% of them singletons. As concerns this clone: Its antigen remains unidentified.

Per germline, CDR1 DFQATT and CDR2 SNEGSKA (reference sequence). Trimming removed 3 bases at V and 11 bases at J, with 12 bases between. The CDR3 has 11 residues. Study-wide points: Sequences below about 10^-5 frequency were poorly captured, and few alloreactive clones mapped to unstimulated subsets.

The clonotype comes from a human donor in good health. V gene TRBV20-1 combines with J gene TRBJ2-3; D is unresolved. Sequenced sample: non-Treg CD4+ T cells sorted from blood. The CDR3: CSASSGVGQYF. DNA for the CDR3: TGCAGTGCTAGCTCTGGGGTCGGGCAGTATTTT.